The next 28 T cell receptor beta chains were all read from a single sample in a study of blood T cells in healthy people across ages. Next came a second PCR, run for about 7 to 11 cycles, which used a sample-barcoded 5' primer along with a J-beta primer mix. TCRdb recomputed calls from the 5' RACE reads with MiXCR, one row per CDR3 protein. The table lists some 1.5 million distinct CDR3 sequences, roughly 30% of them singletons. Source material: blood. The receptor source for this set is a woman aged 30 to 39 in good health.

This chain uses TRBV2 with TRBJ1-1; unclear D gene. This CDR3 is 13 amino acids long. Trimming cost V 10 bases and J 9 bases, with 21 bases left between them. The germline gives CDR1 SNHLY, CDR2 FYNNEI. CDR3 loop: CATITQVGGKAFF. DNA for the CDR3: TGTGCCACCATTACCCAAGTTGGCGGAAAAGCTTTCTTT.

This clonotype was picked up a small number of times. The chain is built from TRBV29-1 and TRBJ2-5, with unresolved D. The DNA end lines up better with TRBJ2-7; the J call may be wrong. Germline V gene lookup returns CDR1 SQVTM and CDR2 ANQGSEA. There are 12 residues in the CDR3. The CDR3 reads CSVVLDTREQYF. The DNA for the CDR3 is TGCAGCGTTGTGTTGGATACGCGCGAGCAGTACTTC.

The V call is TRBV12-5, the J call TRBJ2-5, with a weak D call TRBD1 (6 bases). This CDR3 region has 13 residues. Trimming took 8 bases from V and 5 from J, leaving 15 bases between them. Germline V gene data show CDR1 as LGHNT and CDR2 as FRNRAP. The CDR3 nucleotides are TGTGCTAGTCAGCCAGGGGATTTGGAGACCCAGTACTTC. It is translated as CASQPGDLETQYF.

There are a few counts of this clonotype. This rearrangement joins TRBV27 to TRBJ2-1, with unresolved D. The V and J ends lost 5 bases and 6 bases respectively, with 14 bases between them. Germline CDR1 reads MNHEY; CDR2 reads SMNVEV (reference sequence). This CDR3 region has 14 residues. The CDR3 reads CASSPDPRLNEQFF. The CDR3 DNA reads as TGTGCCAGCAGTCCTGACCCGCGACTCAATGAGCAGTTCTTC.

This clonotype was picked up many times. The V call is TRBV10-3, the J call TRBJ1-2; 7 bases are shared with TRBD1. V trimming: 3 bases; J trimming: 7 bases; junction bases outside the gene matches: 8. The CDR3 consists of 14 residues. The V gene's germline CDR1 is ENHRY and CDR2 SYGVKD. The CDR3 reads CAISEEGAQVGYTF. The CDR3 DNA is TGTGCCATCAGTGAAGAGGGGGCGCAAGTTGGCTACACCTTC.

The V call is TRBV6-5, the J call TRBJ2-1; 9 nucleotides agree with TRBD1. J gave up 3 bases and V 5 bases, and 8 bases lay outside the gene matches. The CDR3 consists of 16 residues. The V gene's germline CDR1 is MNHEY and CDR2 SVGAGI. CDR3 sequence reads: CASSNAGTGFYNEQFF. Written as DNA, the CDR3 is TGTGCCAGCAGTAATGCCGGGACAGGGTTCTACAATGAGCAGTTCTTC.

Note on this clonotype: A read error is possible here, since a much larger clone lies one base away. The chain is built from TRBV29-1 and TRBJ2-5; maybe TRBD2 (6 bases). This CDR3 has 16 amino acids. The V end lost 0 bases, the J end lost 7 bases, and 21 bases lay between the germline ends. Per the germline V gene, CDR1 is SQVTM and CDR2 is ANQGSEA. The CDR3 reads CSVEDPLAGRAGTQYF. CDR3 DNA sequence: TGCAGCGTTGAAGACCCCCTGGCGGGGCGGGCGGGGACCCAGTACTTC.

This clonotype was observed a few times. This chain connects TRBV5-6 to TRBJ1-4, with D hard to call. The CDR3 sequence is 14 residues long. The V gene's germline CDR1 is SGHDT and CDR2 YYEEEE. Trimming removed 2 bases at V and 7 bases at J, with 12 bases between. DNA for the CDR3: TGTGCCAGCAGCTTTTCCGTTGGAGGTGAAAAACTGTTTTTT. It codes for CASSFSVGGEKLFF.

This clonotype showed up many times. The rearrangement uses TRBV7-2 and TRBJ1-2; D unclear. V was clipped by 5 bases and J by 4 bases, with 11 bases between them. The CDR3 length is 13 residues. Germline V lookup: CDR1 SGHTA, CDR2 FQGNSA. The CDR3 coding sequence is TGTGCCAGCAGCACGGGCAGGCTCTATGGCTACACCTTC. This codes for CASSTGRLYGYTF.

The V gene is TRBV5-1, the J gene TRBJ2-1; 15 positions agree with TRBD2. The CDR3 sequence is 16 residues long. V trimming: 3 bases; J trimming: 8 bases; junction bases outside the gene matches: 6. Germline V gene data show CDR1 as SGHRS and CDR2 as YFSETQ. The CDR3 reads CASSWGTSGRIDEQFF. CDR3 sequence (DNA): TGCGCCAGCAGCTGGGGGACTAGCGGGAGGATCGATGAGCAGTTCTTC.

This sequence joins TRBV20-1 and TRBJ1-1; 7 bases align to TRBD1. Germline V gives CDR1 DFQATT, CDR2 SNEGSKA (reference sequence). Losses at the gene ends were 0 bases for V and 0 bases for J; bases not matched to a gene: 4. The length of the CDR3 is 15 residues. The CDR3 loop reads CSARETGALNTEAFF. CDR3 coding DNA: TGCAGTGCTAGAGAAACAGGGGCTTTGAACACTGAAGCTTTCTTT.

The rearrangement links TRBV2 to TRBJ1-5; D not certain. Germline V gene lookup returns CDR1 SNHLY and CDR2 FYNNEI. This CDR3 is built from 13 residues. Trimming left V 6 bases short and J 4 bases short, with 10 bases between. DNA of the CDR3: TGTGCCAGCAGAGCCAGCCGGAATCAGCCCCAGCATTTT. Protein: CASRASRNQPQHF.

The sample holds a few counts of this clonotype. The rearrangement links TRBV7-9 to TRBJ2-5, with TRBD1 as a possible D gene (5 bases). Near its end, the DNA agrees better with TRBJ2-7, so the J call may be wrong. This CDR3 is 15 amino acids long. Germline V gene sequence: CDR1 SEHNR, CDR2 FQNEAQ (reference sequence). CDR3 bases: TGTGCCAGCAGCTTTTTTGGGCAGGGTAATTACGAGCAGTACTTC. Translation gives CASSFFGQGNYEQYF.

This clonotype was detected only a few times. The CDR3 nucleotides are TGCGCCAGCAGAGAGGGACTTCTTAGCTCCTACGAGCAGTACTTC. Translation gives CASREGLLSSYEQYF. The V gene is TRBV5-1, the J gene TRBJ2-7; weak D call: TRBD2 (6 bases). V was trimmed by 5 bases and J by 0 bases, leaving 15 bases between them. The CDR3 is 15 amino acids. Germline loops: CDR1 SGHRS, CDR2 YFSETQ.

This clonotype was counted at least ten times. The rearrangement uses TRBV7-2 and TRBJ2-1, with 9 positions matching TRBD1. The CDR3 length is 15 residues. The trim removed 4 bases at V and 6 bases at J, leaving 7 bases unmatched. CDR1 and CDR2 (germline): SGHTA, FQGNSA. CDR3 loop: CASSSAGTGSNEQFF. The CDR3 nucleotides read TGTGCCAGCAGCTCCGCCGGGACAGGGAGCAATGAGCAGTTCTTC.

The CDR3, as DNA: TGTGCCAGCAGTATGTGGGTTTCTAGCACAGATACGCAGTATTTT. As protein: CASSMWVSSTDTQYF. The chain is built from TRBV6-4 and TRBJ2-3; D unclear. V lost 5 bases to trimming and J lost 0 bases, with 12 bases between them. This CDR3 spans 15 amino acids. Germline V CDR1 and CDR2: MRHNA, SNTAGT.

In this sample, this clonotype turned up once. Germline is not matched at one junction end, which may reflect a read error. V and J are TRBV27 and TRBJ2-7; D uncertain. This CDR3 is built from 15 residues. Germline CDR1 is MNHEY and CDR2 is SMNVEV (reference sequence). For the CDR3, the DNA is TGTGCCAACAGTTTAATAGCCGGAACCGGGTACGAGCAGTACTTC. This sequence encodes CANSLIAGTGYEQYF.

The chain combines TRBV6-1 with TRBJ2-4; D is undetermined. Germline CDR1 and CDR2: MNHNS and SASEGT. V was cut by 2 bases and J by 0 bases, with 11 bases left in between. This CDR3 has 16 amino acids. This chain's CDR3 is CASSEHSQLAKNIQYF. DNA for the CDR3: TGTGCCAGCAGTGAACACTCTCAATTAGCCAAAAACATTCAGTACTTC.

The chain couples TRBV7-6 to TRBJ1-2, with D possibly TRBD1 on 5 matching bases. This CDR3 has 16 residues. Germline V gives CDR1 SGHVS, CDR2 FNYEAQ. Between the trimmed V and J ends, which lost 2 bases and 7 bases, there was a span of 20 bases. The CDR3 reads CASSLLGERGVGGYTF. The CDR3 bases are TGTGCCAGCAGCTTATTGGGGGAGCGCGGAGTTGGTGGCTACACCTTC.

This clonotype was recorded many times. The J gene is TRBJ1-2, the V gene TRBV12-3 or TRBV12-4; D call uncertain. Trimming pared 2 bases from V and 7 bases from J, leaving 8 bases between. The CDR3 contains 12 residues. Here the CDR3 reads CASSLRASGYTF. The CDR3 nucleotides read TGTGCCAGCAGTTTAAGGGCCAGTGGCTACACCTTC.

The CDR3 region is CASTQGVFSYEQYF. CDR3 nucleotides: TGTGCCAGCACCCAGGGAGTATTTTCCTACGAGCAGTACTTC. The J gene is TRBJ2-7, the V gene TRBV7-2; the D gene could be TRBD1 or TRBD2 (5 bases each). The V and J ends lost 7 bases and 1 base respectively, with 14 bases between them. The CDR3 runs 14 residues. Germline CDR1 is SGHTA and CDR2 is FQGNSA. The variable domain in full, completed from reference TRBV7-2 and TRBJ2-7, reads GAGVSQSPSNKVTEKGKDVELRCDPISGHTALYWYRQSLGQGLEFLIYFQGNSAPDKSGLPSDRFSAERTGGSVSTLTIQRTQQEDSAVYLCASTQGVFSYEQYFGPGTRLTVT.

The sample holds a few counts of this clonotype. V gene TRBV20-1 combines with J gene TRBJ2-1, with 14 positions matching TRBD2. This CDR3 is built from 15 residues. J was trimmed by 6 bases and V by 5 bases; bases with no gene match: 6. CDR1 and CDR2 from the germline V gene are DFQATT and SNEGSKA (reference sequence). CDR3 coding DNA: TGCAGTGCTCGTCGACTAGCGGGGGGGGTCAATGAGCAGTTCTTC. It is translated as CSARRLAGGVNEQFF.

The chain has TRBV6-6 and TRBJ1-3; TRBD1 is a possible D gene (6 bases). V was clipped by 6 bases and J by 1 base, with 13 bases between them. Germline-derived CDR1 and CDR2 are MNHNY and SVGAGI (reference sequence). This CDR3 contains 15 residues. The CDR3 reads CASRTPGASGNTIYF. The DNA for the CDR3 is TGTGCCAGCAGAACGCCAGGGGCATCTGGAAACACCATATATTTT.

This clonotype was counted only a few times. The chain has TRBV11-2 and TRBJ1-6; D is uncertain. From germline, CDR1 is SGHAT and CDR2 FQNNGV. Trimming shortened V by 1 base and J by 9 bases, and 4 bases separated the two germline ends. CDR3 size: 12 residues. CDR3 in DNA: TGTGCCAGCAGCTTAGGGGCTTCACCCCTCCACTTT. Translation: CASSLGASPLHF.

This clonotype occurred a few times. The chain joins TRBV28 to TRBJ1-1, with D possibly being TRBD1 (6 bases). The germline V gene has CDR1 MDHEN and CDR2 SYDVKM. V dropped 1 base and J dropped 8 bases, with 8 bases sitting between them. The CDR3 sequence is 12 residues long. The CDR3 protein is CASSLLQGEAFF. DNA of the CDR3: TGTGCCAGCAGTTTATTACAGGGCGAAGCTTTCTTT.

This clonotype was recorded many times. The chain employs TRBV20-1 and TRBJ2-5, with TRBD2 identical over 11 bases. J lost 5 bases, V lost 1 base, and 3 bases had no gene match. Germline values: CDR1 DFQATT, CDR2 SNEGSKA (reference sequence). This CDR3 spans 14 amino acids. CDR3 bases: TGCAGTGCTAGAGGCCGACTAGCGGGGGAGACCCAGTACTTC. Its translation is CSARGRLAGETQYF.

The J gene is TRBJ2-7, the V gene TRBV14; possible D gene TRBD2, 5 bases. The CDR3 runs to 14 residues. Trimming removed 4 bases at V and 3 bases at J, with 13 bases between. Germline assignment: CDR1 SGHDN and CDR2 FVKESK. CDR3 nucleotides: TGTGCCAGCAGCCGGAAAGGCGGGTACTACGAGCAGTACTTC. It codes for CASSRKGGYYEQYF. The full variable domain, completed using reference TRBV14 and TRBJ2-7, is EAGVTQFPSHSVIEKGQTVTLRCDPISGHDNLYWYRRVMGKEIKFLLHFVKESKQDESGMPNNRFLAERTGGTYSTLKVQPAELEDSGVYFCASSRKGGYYEQYFGPGTRLTVT.

The chain uses TRBV20-1 and TRBJ1-5; D remains ambiguous. V gave up 0 bases and J gave up 0 bases, with 9 bases separating them. CDR1 DFQATT and CDR2 SNEGSKA come from the germline V gene (reference sequence). The CDR3 has 15 residues. Written as DNA, the CDR3 is TGCAGTGCTAGAGACCCGAAACATAGCAATCAGCCCCAGCATTTT. It encodes CSARDPKHSNQPQHF.